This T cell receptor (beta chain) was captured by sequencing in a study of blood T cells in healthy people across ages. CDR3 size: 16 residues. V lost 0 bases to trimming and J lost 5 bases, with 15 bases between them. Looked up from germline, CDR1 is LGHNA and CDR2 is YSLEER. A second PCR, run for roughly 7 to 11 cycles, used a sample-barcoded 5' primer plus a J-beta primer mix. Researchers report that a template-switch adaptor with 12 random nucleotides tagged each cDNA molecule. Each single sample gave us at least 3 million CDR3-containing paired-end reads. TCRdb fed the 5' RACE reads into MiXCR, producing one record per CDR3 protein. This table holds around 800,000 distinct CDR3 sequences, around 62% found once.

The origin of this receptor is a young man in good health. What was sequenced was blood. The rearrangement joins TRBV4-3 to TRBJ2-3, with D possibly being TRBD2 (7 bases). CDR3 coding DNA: TGCGCCAGCAGCCAAGATCCGGCGGGGGCGGGAGATACGCAGTATTTT. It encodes CASSQDPAGAGDTQYF.